This T cell receptor (beta chain) was captured by sequencing in a study of neurological immune-mediated disorders. From the 5' RACE reads, TCRdb called clonotypes with MiXCR, one entry per CDR3 protein. Altogether fewer than 25,000 distinct CDR3 sequences are present, 13% being singletons, with the ten largest covering roughly 16%. The CDR3 is made up of 15 amino acids. V lost 0 bases to trimming and J lost 2 bases, with 6 bases between them. In germline, CDR1 is SGHRS, CDR2 YFSETQ. This clonotype was seen many times. This receptor was obtained from a woman in her thirties or forties with HTLV-1-associated myelopathy (HAM/TSP). V is TRBV5-1 and J is TRBJ2-6; D unresolved. Specimen: PBMCs. The CDR3 here is CASSLELTGANVLTF. The CDR3 DNA sequence: TGCGCCAGCAGCTTGGAACTGACTGGGGCCAACGTCCTGACTTTC. The variable domain in full, with the rest retrieved from reference TRBV5-1 and TRBJ2-6, is KAGVTQTPRYLIKTRGQQVTLSCSPISGHRSVSWYQQTPGQGLQFLFEYFSETQRNKGNFPGRFSGRQFSNSRSEMNVSTLELGDSALYLCASSLELTGANVLTFGAGSRLTVL.